This T cell receptor (beta chain) was recovered during a study of shared clonotypes between healthy human individuals. Germline lookup yields CDR1 MNHNS and CDR2 SASEGT. After removal of 6 bases from V and 7 bases from J, the junction contained 10 bases not matched to a gene. The CDR3 has 15 residues. Using approximately 200 ng DNA, 25,000 to 35,000 T cell genomes, the sorted-subset replicate PCRs were run. The protocol was immunoSEQ multiplex PCR, while the TCRdb copy is restricted to in-frame clones and leaves out a portion. The data contain approximately 940,000 clones, 76% of them singletons. The V call is TRBV6-1, the J call TRBJ2-2; 8 bases map to TRBD1. The TCR comes from a man younger than 30 in good health. The specimen was memory CD4+ T cells sorted from blood. Subset meaning: CD45RA-negative fraction. Here the CDR3 reads CASSSRQGRSGELFF. DNA of the CDR3: TGTGCCAGCAGCTCCCGACAGGGGAGAAGCGGGGAGCTGTTTTTT.